This TCR beta chain is from a study of vaccination and CD4 T cells after COVID-19. Study as a whole: Overlapping spike peptides from SARS-CoV-2, HCoV-NL63, HCoV-OC43 and HCoV-229E served to stimulate the cells. Study outcomes and limitations: Within the convalescent patients, a median approximately 90% of the SARS-CoV-2-reactive clones were ones that appeared only post-vaccination.

With respect to this clonotype: Its antigen is not known.

The treatment denotes: roughly 11-day PBMC culture with coronavirus spike peptide pools or control peptides (ViraFEST assay). ViraFEST used peptide pools to expand antigen-specific T cells, then sequenced TCRs. Positive PCR dates covered March to December 2020, before US Alpha, Beta and Delta variants. An Oncomine TCR Beta short-read assay was used to sequence the DNA from cultured CD4+ T cells. TCRdb re-analysed the PCR reads in MiXCR, keeping a single row per CDR3 protein. The sample gives tens of thousands of distinct CDR3 sequences, 58% of which show up once; approximately 3% is in the top ten. This receptor was identified in a human donor who had recovered from COVID-19. Sequencing was done on a sample of CD4+ T cells from blood, cultured in vitro.

The CDR3, as DNA: TGTGCCAGCAGCTCGATTGTGGGCAGGGATGAGCAGTTCTTC. It encodes CASSSIVGRDEQFF. The chain joins TRBV7-2 to TRBJ2-1; D perhaps matches TRBD1 (5 bases). The germline V gene encodes CDR1 SGHTA and CDR2 FQGNSA. The CDR3 sequence is 14 residues long. Trimming pared 4 bases from V and 8 bases from J, leaving 15 bases between.